The T cell receptor (beta chain) described here comes from a study of identical twins. Study-level results: Excess twin sharing in beta out-of-frame sequences was weaker.

This CDR3 spans 13 amino acids. Trimming left V 6 bases short and J 0 bases short, with 9 bases between. CDR1 is SGHKS, CDR2 YYEKEE, per germline (reference sequence). TCRdb re-analysed the 5' RACE reads in MiXCR, keeping a single row per CDR3 protein. The table includes about 530,000 distinct CDR3 sequences, 20% to 25% detected once. Remarks on this clonotype: Its antigen is unidentified.

The same sample was also studied in work on yellow fever vaccine responses in identical twins.

The receptor was isolated from a young woman in good health. The sample consisted of CD4+ T cells sorted from blood. The chain uses TRBV5-5 and TRBJ1-1, with D hard to call. DNA of the CDR3: TGTGCCAGCAAAAGGGCGATGAACACTGAAGCTTTCTTT. Protein sequence: CASKRAMNTEAFF.